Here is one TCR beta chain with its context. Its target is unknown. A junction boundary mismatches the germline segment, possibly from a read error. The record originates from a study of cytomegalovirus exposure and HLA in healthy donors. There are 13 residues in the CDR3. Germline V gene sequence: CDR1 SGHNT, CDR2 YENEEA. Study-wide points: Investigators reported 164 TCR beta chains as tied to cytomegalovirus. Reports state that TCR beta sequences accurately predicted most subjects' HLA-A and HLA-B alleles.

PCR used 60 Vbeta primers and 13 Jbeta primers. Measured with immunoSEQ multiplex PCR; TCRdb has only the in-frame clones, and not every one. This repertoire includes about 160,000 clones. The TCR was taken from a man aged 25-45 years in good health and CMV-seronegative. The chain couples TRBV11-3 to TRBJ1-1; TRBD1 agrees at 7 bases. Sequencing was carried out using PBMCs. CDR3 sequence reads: CASSFSRDRGYIF. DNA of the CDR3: TGTGCCAGCAGCTTCAGCCGGGACAGAGGGTATATCTTT.